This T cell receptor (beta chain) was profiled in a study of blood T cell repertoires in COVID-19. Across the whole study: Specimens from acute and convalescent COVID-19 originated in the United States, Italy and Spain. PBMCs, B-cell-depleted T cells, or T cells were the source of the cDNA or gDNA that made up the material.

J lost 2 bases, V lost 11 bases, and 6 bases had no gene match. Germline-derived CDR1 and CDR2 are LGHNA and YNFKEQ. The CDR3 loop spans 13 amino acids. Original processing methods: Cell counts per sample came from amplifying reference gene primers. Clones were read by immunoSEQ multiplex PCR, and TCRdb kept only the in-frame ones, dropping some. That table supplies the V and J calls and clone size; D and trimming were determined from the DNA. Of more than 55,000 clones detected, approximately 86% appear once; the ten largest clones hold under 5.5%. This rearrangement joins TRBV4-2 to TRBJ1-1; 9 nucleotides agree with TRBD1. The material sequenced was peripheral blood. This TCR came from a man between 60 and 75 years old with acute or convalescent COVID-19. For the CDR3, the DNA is TGTGCCTCCAGGGGACAGGGAAACACTGAAGCTTTCTTT. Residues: CASRGQGNTEAFF.